The present T cell receptor (beta chain) was sequenced within a study of cytomegalovirus exposure and HLA in healthy donors (dated by TCRdb to 2016 to 2017). For the wider study: An earlier analysis of around 600 of the donors reported roughly 270 Gb of sequence data and around 110 million unique TCR beta sequences from 190 million or so T cells. Roughly 300 gigabases of sequencing data and around 87 million unique TCR sequences were included in an early release covering about 600 HLA-typed donors. The genetic ancestry cluster associated with self-reported Caucasian donors included 81% of the 398 genotyped donors. The study aimed to test whether signatures of past pathogen exposure could be identified by cataloging public T cell receptors. The study profiled the T cell repertoires of approximately 700 subjects by immunosequencing and related them to cytomegalovirus serostatus. Along with the roughly 610-subject first cohort, a separate validation cohort of over a hundred different subjects was used. The study combined high-throughput TCR immunosequencing, statistical association of individual TCRs with disease status, and machine learning to predict cytomegalovirus infection status. To study patterns of TCR occurrence, a later analysis re-analyzed previously published TCR beta repertoires from more than 550 donors and added high-resolution HLA genotyping. Rather than using new phenotypic data, the later analysis identified candidate immune exposures from TCR beta sequences and from how often those sequences occurred across donors. To decide whether each TCR beta V gene segment behaved as functional or pseudogenic, an earlier analysis of fewer than 750 of the donors relied on high-throughput TCR beta sequencing. Donor age, sex, ethnicity and CMV serostatus were compiled alongside the repertoire data. Genome-wide SNP genotypes for about 65% of the 666 donors were used in a later genetic analysis, which treated that subset as a discovery cohort. Every discovery cohort repertoire had been produced on one sequencing platform. HLA typing included class I and class II loci at four-digit resolution. Typing coverage varied by locus: roughly 620-640 donors for A, B, C, DRB1 and DQB1; about 520 for DQA1; 606 for DPA1; roughly 450 for DPB1. Several DR-DQ haplotypes were handled as single units for association and clustering because linkage in the cohort was strong. On average, around 200,000 unique TCR beta nucleotide sequences were sequenced per donor among about 400 genotyped donors of the cohort, with 15% to 20% of those sequences being non-productive. Findings and caveats that apply to the study as a whole: A later analysis reported that several top co-occurrence clusters appeared linked to parvovirus B19, influenza, CMV and Epstein-Barr virus. V-gene and J-gene trimming of TCR beta chains was associated with a missense DCLRE1C variant in a later genetic analysis, and the association was replicated in an independent cohort. A further reported finding was that TCR beta sequences accurately predicted the HLA-A and HLA-B alleles for most subjects in the first cohort. Correlated functional status among segregating V segments might be attributable to linkage disequilibrium, but an unknown experimental factor could not be ruled out. A later genetic analysis reported fewer N-insertions in productive TCRs among donors in an Asian-associated ancestry cluster than the roughly 650-donor mean. Specific HLA alleles were associated with roughly 17,000 TCR beta sequences at a false discovery rate of 0.05 in a later analysis. Assigning TCR associations to individual alleles was difficult when HLA alleles, especially DR and DQ, strongly co-occurred. A cluster of highly shared sequence variants was judged likely to represent a technical artifact of the sequencing pipeline. For the cohort, immune exposure information was limited to CMV serostatus. The authors suggested that the approach could potentially be generalized to other disease states and immunological phenotypes. In both the original and validation cohorts, the classifier was reported to diagnose cytomegalovirus status with high specificity and sensitivity. A few of the identified cytomegalovirus-associated TCR beta chains were confirmed in vitro to be specific for cytomegalovirus antigens. The presence/absence analyses assumed that sequencing depth was roughly uniform across donors, and that assumption may not be true. Because some donors lacked HLA typing at each locus, the association tests relied only on the typed subset. Some 16 rarely observed V segments, including chromosome 9 orphons, were excluded from the earlier analysis of several hundred of the donors because counts were too low. Only TCR beta chains were sequenced in this cohort, and the absence of alpha or paired-chain data limited detectable features. Most CMV-associated TCR beta chains appeared to be HLA-restricted in a later analysis, and the HLA associations seemed to be driven largely by CMV exposure. Some IMGT-functional V segments, including TRBV6-2 and TRBV6-3, could not be told apart with the 87-base-pair reads, so those segments were excluded. In a later analysis, HLA-associated TCR beta chains were found to be more clonally expanded and to have lower generation probabilities than equally common non-associated chains. In the study, some 160 TCR beta chains were listed as associated with cytomegalovirus. Most TCR sequences were observed very rarely across donors, whereas some public TCRs were present in many individuals. In a later analysis, the rate of TCR association differed among HLA loci, with DRB1 alleles having the most associated TCRs and HLA-C alleles having the fewest. An earlier analysis of around 600 of the donors showed that most TCR beta V segments appeared in productive rearrangements either about 87% or about 30% of the time, which broadly matched IMGT annotations.

As regards this clone: The specificity of this receptor is unknown. Nothing much larger sits one base from this clone, and base qualities are not available.

The CDR3 goes from the cysteine to the phenylalanine over 16 residues. This entry keeps only the CDR3 DNA: 48 bases, framed from base 1. The germline V gene encodes CDR1 SGHAT and CDR2 FQNNGV. V has 1 base trimmed and J has 2 bases trimmed; junction bases matching no gene number 7. The cohort consisted of 650 to 850 healthy bone marrow donors. At the time of sampling, every cohort member was nominally healthy, though immune exposures that went unrecorded were likely present. The donor tested CMV seronegative, placing the donor among the 350 or so seronegative members of the cohort. A peripheral blood sample was provided by each donor, and peripheral blood mononuclear cells were used for TCR beta sequencing. The Qiagen DNeasy Blood Extraction Kit was used to extract genomic DNA from the blood cell samples. Library preparation used the immunoSEQ multiplex PCR assay. For the multiplex PCR, a mixture combining 60 forward primers for TCR Vbeta segments and 13 reverse primers for TCR Jbeta segments was used. A multiplex PCR assay on genomic DNA amplified the CDR3 region of rearranged TCR beta genes. Amplified TCR beta libraries were sequenced as 87-base-pair reads on the Illumina HiSeq System. For the original study's pipeline: A later analysis counted around 72 million unique TCR beta chains across the 700 or so repertoires, and around 9.9 million of these chains were shared by at least two donors. Raw reads were error-corrected and collapsed into unique sequences by a nearest-neighbor algorithm in which closely related sequences were merged to remove PCR and sequencing errors. To assign V, D and J gene segments, CDR3 sequences were aligned to IMGT reference sequences. For a sequence to be retained, a match of at least six nucleotides was required to both a V gene segment and a J gene segment. A rearrangement was called productive if the CDR3 had no stop codons and remained in frame with V and J, and every other rearrangement was called non-productive. CDR3 was defined by IMGT convention, running from the second conserved V-encoded cysteine to the conserved J-encoded phenylalanine. The earlier analysis of approximately 590 of the donors excluded any sequence lacking an unambiguous match to a single V gene segment. An earlier analysis of a few hundred of the donors called V segments functional above 56.7% productive rearrangements and segregating when the between-donor standard deviation exceeded 5%. A statistical classification framework was built for diagnosing cytomegalovirus status from the catalog of TCR beta chain sequences. In a later analysis, TCR nucleotide sequences were compared against IMGT/GENE-DB human TR gene sequences so that V and J genes could be assigned. Using the TCRdist pipeline, a later analysis assigned CDR3 sequences along with most-parsimonious VDJ recombination scenarios. A later analysis defined each TCR beta chain by its CDR3 amino acid sequence plus V-gene family, and excluded reads lacking a unique V-gene family. As a way to deal with suspected cross-contamination and a sequencing artifact, a later analysis dropped 450 to 700 nucleotide sequences that were highly shared and had low generation probability. In a later analysis, a clonal expansion index for each public chain was calculated from normalized within-repertoire ranks of inferred template counts. In a later analysis, generation probabilities were computed with a VDJ recombination model fitted to out-of-frame rearrangements, and the resulting probabilities were checked against IGoR. Hypergeometric tests were used in a later analysis to score TCR-TCR, TCR-HLA and TCR-CMV co-occurrence, with a repertoire-size bias correction applied to the TCR pairs. False discovery rates were estimated in a later analysis by permuting HLA or CMV assignments 20 times. In a later analysis, co-occurring TCRs were grouped using DBSCAN, with TCRdist sequence similarity added in when clustering inside HLA-allele-positive subsets. Repertoires with fewer than 30,000 or more than 120,000 public chains were left out of co-occurrence clustering, as were four to six repertoires with anomalous nucleotide sharing. Not all clones reach the TCRdb copy of this immuneACCESS table, which keeps in-frame sequences only. Checked studies attribute under half of the gap to unresolved V genes and leave the rest unexplained. That table is the source of V, J and clone size, and D and trimming were worked out from the DNA. This sample is represented by more than 100,000 clones; less than 75% of them were singletons. The ten largest clones take up around 4.5% of the sample.

The rearrangement joined TRBV11-2 to TRBJ2-5; 7 middle bases align to TRBD1. The receptor was isolated from a woman aged 40 to 50 in good health and CMV-seronegative. Sequencing used PBMCs. The CDR3 corresponds to CASSLGQGVGQETQYF. The nucleotides read TGTGCCAGCAGCTTAGGTCAGGGGGTTGGTCAAGAGACCCAGTACTTC.